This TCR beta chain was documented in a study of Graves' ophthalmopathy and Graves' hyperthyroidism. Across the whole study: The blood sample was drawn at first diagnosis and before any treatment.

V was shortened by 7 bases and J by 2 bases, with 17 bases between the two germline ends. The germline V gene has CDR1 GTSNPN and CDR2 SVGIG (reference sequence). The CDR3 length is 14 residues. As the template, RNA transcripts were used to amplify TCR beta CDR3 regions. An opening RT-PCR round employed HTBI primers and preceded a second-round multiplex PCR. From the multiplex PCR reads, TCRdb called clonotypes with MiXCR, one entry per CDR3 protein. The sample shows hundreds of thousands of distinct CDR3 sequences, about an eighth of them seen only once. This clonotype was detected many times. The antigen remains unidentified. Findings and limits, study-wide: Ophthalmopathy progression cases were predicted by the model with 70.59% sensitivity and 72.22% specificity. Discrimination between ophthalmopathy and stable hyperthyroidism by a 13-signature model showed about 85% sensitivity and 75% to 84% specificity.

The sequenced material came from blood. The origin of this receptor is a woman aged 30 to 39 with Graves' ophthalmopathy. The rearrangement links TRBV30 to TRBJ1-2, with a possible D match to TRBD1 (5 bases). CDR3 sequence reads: CASLRGSENYGYTF. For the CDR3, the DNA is TGTGCCTCCCTAAGGGGCAGCGAGAACTATGGCTACACCTTC.